This T cell receptor (beta chain) emerged from a study of CD8 T cells in ankylosing spondylitis. Study-level results: Disease-linked clones reportedly concentrated significantly in matched ankylosing spondylitis synovial fluid. Several of the motif variants were reported before in synovial fluid and blood from reactive arthritis. Apparently characteristic of ankylosing spondylitis blood was a TCR beta motif (under ten highly homologous variants). With a CD8+ phenotype, disease-linked clones were relatively rare in peripheral blood.

Quantitative 5'-RACE with molecular barcodes generated TCR beta libraries. One entry per CDR3 protein, called by TCRdb with MiXCR from the 5' RACE reads. The repertoire has more than 500,000 distinct CDR3 sequences, roughly 5% of them found once; the top ten carry 3.5%. This clonotype occurred many times. As yet, its antigen is unknown. The sample comprised blood, either unsorted or a sorted T cell fraction (not recorded which). The TCR comes from a male donor with ankylosing spondylitis.

The CDR3 is CASSLDFWGTQYF. The CDR3 DNA reads TGTGCCAGCAGTTTGGACTTCTGGGGGACCCAGTACTTC. The rearrangement links TRBV27 to TRBJ2-5, with a weak D call TRBD2 (5 bases). CDR1 and CDR2 from the germline V gene are MNHEY and SMNVEV (reference sequence). The CDR3 contains 13 residues. The V and J ends lost 3 bases and 7 bases respectively, with 12 bases between them.